Listed here are 18 T cell receptor beta chains from one sample, sequenced in a study of T-cell memory formation after mild COVID-19. TCRdb ran MiXCR on the 5' RACE reads and lists one entry per CDR3 protein. The profile shows approximately 500,000 distinct CDR3 sequences, approximately 25% of them singletons. The sample taken for sequencing was PBMCs or a T cell subset sorted from them (not recorded which). All receptors derive from an adult woman who had mild COVID-19 (a few samples of this study predate the infection). Cell type and time point are not known.

The table lists this clonotype with a few counts. The J gene is TRBJ1-2, the V gene TRBV19; 7 positions match TRBD1. The junction had 4 bases not matched to a gene; V was cut back by 5 bases and J by 4 bases. The CDR3 extends over 13 amino acids. Germline-derived CDR1 and CDR2 are LNHDA and SQIVND (reference sequence). The DNA of the CDR3 is TGTGCCAGTAGTTTGGGACAGCTCTATGGCTACACCTTC. The encoded protein is CASSLGQLYGYTF.

Only a few counts were recorded for this clonotype. The germline gene is not matched at one end of the junction; a read error may be the cause. The rearrangement links TRBV19 to TRBJ2-5; TRBD1 matches 8 bases. The CDR3 sequence is 14 residues long. In germline, CDR1 is LNHDA, CDR2 SQIVND (reference sequence). CDR3 DNA: TGTGCCAGTAGCATAGGACAGGGTGGAGAGACCCAGTACTTC. It translates to CASSIGQGGETQYF.

V gene TRBV19 combines with J gene TRBJ1-5; 10 nucleotides match TRBD1. CDR1 is LNHDA and CDR2 is SQIVND in the germline V gene (reference sequence). CDR3 length equals 16 residues. V was clipped by 1 base and J by 9 bases; unmatched bases: 9. CDR3 coding DNA: TGTGCCAGTAGTATAGGGACAGGGGGACCGGTTCGGCCCCAGCATTTT. Residues: CASSIGTGGPVRPQHF. The full variable domain, its missing parts supplied by reference TRBV19 and TRBJ1-5, is DGGITQSPKYLFRKEGQNVTLSCEQNLNHDAMYWYRQDPGQGLRLIYYSQIVNDFQKGDIAEGYSVSREKKESFPLTVTSAQKNPTAFYLCASSIGTGGPVRPQHFGDGTRLSIL.

This clonotype came up a few times. This rearrangement joins TRBV4-1 to TRBJ2-7, with D perhaps matching TRBD2 (5 bases). The CDR3 sequence is 14 residues long. From germline, CDR1 is MGHRA and CDR2 YSYEKL. V dropped 1 base and J dropped 4 bases, with 11 bases sitting between them. The DNA of the CDR3 is TGCGCCAGCAGCCAAGTCGGGGTCCCTTACGAGCAGTACTTC. Protein sequence: CASSQVGVPYEQYF.

This rearrangement joins TRBV6-5 to TRBJ2-7, with no clear D. V gave up 6 bases and J gave up 2 bases, with 17 bases separating them. Germline assignment: CDR1 MNHEY and CDR2 SVGAGI. This CDR3 has 15 amino acids. The DNA for the CDR3 is TGTGCCAGCAGCTACGCGGCCGGCGGAACCTACGAGCAGTACTTC. Protein product: CASSYAAGGTYEQYF.

In this sample, this clonotype turned up a few times. The V and J genes are TRBV11-2 and TRBJ2-3; D possibly corresponds to TRBD2 (5 bases). Germline V gene data show CDR1 as SGHAT and CDR2 as FQNNGV. The CDR3 consists of 14 residues. V lost 1 base to trimming and J lost 11 bases, with 16 bases between them. The CDR3 region is CASSLVPSTIQQYF. The CDR3 DNA follows: TGTGCCAGCAGCTTAGTTCCTAGCACTATACAGCAGTATTTT.

This clonotype occurred a few times. The chain combines TRBV4-3 with TRBJ1-1; perhaps TRBD1 as D (6 bases). The germline V and J ends were trimmed by 3 bases and 5 bases, with 10 bases remaining between them. The CDR3 consists of 13 residues. CDR1 and CDR2 from the germline V gene are LGHNA and YSLEER. Written as DNA, the CDR3 is TGCGCCAGCAGCCAGGGGGCGGGGACTGAAGCTTTCTTT. It codes for CASSQGAGTEAFF.

V usage is TRBV5-1 and J usage is TRBJ1-2; maybe TRBD1 (5 bases). V lost 4 bases and J 0 bases, leaving 10 bases between the germline ends. The CDR3 is 14 residues long. Per germline, CDR1 SGHRS and CDR2 YFSETQ. In DNA, the CDR3 is TGCGCCAGCAGCCCATACAGGACTAACTATGGCTACACCTTC. Translation: CASSPYRTNYGYTF.

The J gene is TRBJ2-5, the V gene TRBV5-1; 8 nucleotides match TRBD1. V gave up 4 bases and J gave up 3 bases; unmatched junction bases: 8. This CDR3 spans 15 amino acids. Germline-derived CDR1 and CDR2 are SGHRS and YFSETQ. This CDR3 is CASSLDPGQEETQYF. DNA of the CDR3: TGCGCCAGCAGCCTTGACCCGGGACAGGAAGAGACCCAGTACTTC.

The rearrangement links TRBV20-1 to TRBJ2-2; 7 nucleotides agree with TRBD2. The CDR3 is 14 amino acids. CDR1 is DFQATT, CDR2 SNEGSKA, per germline (reference sequence). V trimming: 6 bases; J trimming: 4 bases; junction bases outside the gene matches: 8. CDR3 nucleotides: TGCAGTGCCCGGGCGGGGGAAGTCACCGGGGAGCTGTTTTTT. This codes for CSARAGEVTGELFF.

The rearrangement links TRBV2 to TRBJ1-1; possibly TRBD1 for D (5 bases). CDR3 length: 15 residues. Germline CDR1 and CDR2: SNHLY and FYNNEI. V was trimmed by 4 bases and J by 6 bases, leaving 18 bases between them. The CDR3, as DNA: TGTGCCAGCAGTGTCGGGCAGGGTTTCTCCTCTGAAGCTTTCTTT. Translating it yields CASSVGQGFSSEAFF.

The rearrangement links TRBV29-1 to TRBJ2-2, with 8 bases lining up with TRBD1. V was clipped by 7 bases and J by 4 bases; unmatched bases: 5. This CDR3 contains 13 residues. Germline V gene lookup returns CDR1 SQVTM and CDR2 ANQGSEA. CDR3 DNA sequence: TGCAGCGCTACGACAGGGGTCACCGGGGAGCTGTTTTTT. Its protein product is CSATTGVTGELFF.

The table lists this clonotype with a few counts. This chain links TRBV12-3 or TRBV12-4 with TRBJ1-2; D remains ambiguous. The CDR3 has 11 amino acids. V lost 3 bases and J lost 8, with 7 bases in between. The CDR3 nucleotides are TGTGCCAGCAGTTTCGACACCGGCTACACCTTC. Translation: CASSFDTGYTF.

There are a few counts of this clonotype. This chain joins TRBV20-1 and TRBJ1-2; weak D call: TRBD1 (5 bases). V lost 4 bases and J lost 4, with 16 bases in between. This CDR3 has 14 amino acids. The germline V gene has CDR1 DFQATT and CDR2 SNEGSKA (reference sequence). The CDR3, as DNA: TGCAGTGCTAATCTCCCGGGACGGCCCTATGGCTACACCTTC. Encoded protein: CSANLPGRPYGYTF.

This clonotype was seen only a few times. The CDR3 DNA reads TGTGCCAGCAGCTTGGGTAGCGGGAGAAATCTCAACACCGGGGAGCTGTTTTTT. This codes for CASSLGSGRNLNTGELFF. The chain joins TRBV5-4 to TRBJ2-2; TRBD2 agrees at 9 bases. CDR1 and CDR2 (germline): SGHNT, YYREEE (reference sequence). The V segment lost 0 bases and the J segment 2 bases; nucleotides outside the gene matches: 8. This CDR3 is built from 18 residues. The full variable domain, its missing parts supplied by reference TRBV5-4 and TRBJ2-2, is ETGVTQSPTHLIKTRGQQVTLRCSSQSGHNTVSWYQQALGQGPQFIFQYYREEENGRGNFPPRFSGLQFPNYSSELNVNALELDDSALYLCASSLGSGRNLNTGELFFGEGSRLTVL.

The rearrangement links TRBV6-6 to TRBJ2-3; possible D gene TRBD1, 6 bases. The CDR3 extends over 16 amino acids. V was cut by 3 bases and J by 2 bases, with 15 bases left in between. Germline CDR1 reads MNHNY; CDR2 reads SVGAGI (reference sequence). The CDR3 DNA reads TGTGCCAGCAGTTATACAGGGTTGGGGCACACAGATACGCAGTATTTT. This sequence encodes CASSYTGLGHTDTQYF.

The V gene is TRBV3-1, the J gene TRBJ1-2; weak D call: TRBD1 (6 bases). The CDR3 length is 15 residues. CDR1 LGHDT and CDR2 YNNKEL come from the germline V gene (reference sequence). V shed 3 bases and J shed 0 bases, with 11 bases lying between them. The CDR3 DNA reads TGTGCCAGCAGCCACGGGACAATTGCTAACTATGGCTACACCTTC. It translates to CASSHGTIANYGYTF.

This clonotype was seen more than once but under ten times. The chain joins TRBV29-1 to TRBJ2-1; possibly TRBD2 for D (6 bases). Germline V gene lookup returns CDR1 SQVTM and CDR2 ANQGSEA. V was pared by 3 bases and J by 8 bases, with 14 bases between. The CDR3 has 13 residues. This chain's CDR3 is CSVDIRGFDEQFF. The CDR3 DNA is TGCAGCGTTGATATTCGGGGGTTCGATGAGCAGTTCTTC.